These 13 T cell receptor beta chains were all obtained from the same sample, sequenced in a study of regulatory T cells in long-lasting Graves disease. Libraries of TCR beta came from iRepertoire HTBI primers plus Arm-PCR of CDR3 regions. TCRdb recomputed calls from the multiplex PCR reads with MiXCR, one row per CDR3 protein. This table holds hundreds of thousands of distinct CDR3 sequences, more than 10% found once. Time point described: newly diagnosed GD, antithyroid drugs for less than 3 months. PBMC RNA was the source of the TCR library. The same sample was also studied in work on T cells in Graves' hyperthyroidism and ophthalmopathy.

Source: peripheral blood mononuclear cells (PBMCs), taken at new diagnosis, from a patient treated with antithyroid drugs. The source of these receptors is a woman in her 30s with Graves disease.

This clonotype has ten or more counts. The chain links TRBV6-2 or TRBV6-3 to TRBJ2-7; TRBD2 aligns across 7 bases. CDR3 length equals 15 residues. V shed 4 bases and J 2 bases; nucleotides not matched to a gene: 8. CDR1 and CDR2 (germline): MNHEY, SVGEGT. The CDR3 region is CASSLRLADTYEQYF. The CDR3 nucleotides read TGTGCCAGCAGTTTACGACTAGCTGATACCTACGAGCAGTACTTC.

This clonotype was seen a few times. The chain joins TRBV29-1 to TRBJ2-1; D is perhaps TRBD1 or TRBD2 (5 bases each). V lost 6 bases and J 9 bases, leaving 15 bases between the germline ends. CDR3 length equals 12 residues. CDR1 and CDR2 from the germline V gene are SQVTM and ANQGSEA. The CDR3 spells CSVHYHGGEQFF. CDR3 nucleotides: TGCAGCGTGCATTACCATGGGGGTGAGCAGTTCTTC.

This clonotype showed up many times. This chain joins TRBV29-1 and TRBJ1-3; D is possibly TRBD1 (5 bases). Germline values: CDR1 SQVTM, CDR2 ANQGSEA. The CDR3 totals 16 residues. V lost 3 bases and J lost 0, with 15 bases in between. CDR3 amino acids: CSVELTGRSSGNTIYF. DNA for the CDR3: TGCAGCGTTGAGCTCACAGGACGGAGCTCTGGAAACACCATATATTTT. The full variable domain, with the rest looked up from reference TRBV29-1 and TRBJ1-3, is SAVISQKPSRDICQRGTSLTIQCQVDSQVTMMFWYRQQPGQSLTLIATANQGSEATYESGFVIDKFPISRPNLTFSTLTVSNMSPEDSSIYLCSVELTGRSSGNTIYFGEGSWLTVV.

This clonotype was found many times. V usage is TRBV2 and J usage is TRBJ1-1; no reliable D call. The CDR3 covers 13 residues. CDR1 and CDR2 (germline): SNHLY, FYNNEI. V was clipped by 3 bases and J by 1 base, with 6 bases between them. CDR3 nucleotide sequence: TGTGCCAGCAGTGACCTGGGGAACACTGAAGCTTTCTTT. It is translated as CASSDLGNTEAFF. The full variable domain, completed using reference TRBV2 and TRBJ1-1, is EPEVTQTPSHQVTQMGQEVILRCVPISNHLYFYWYRQILGQKVEFLVSFYNNEISEKSEIFDDQFSVERPDGSNFTLKIRSTKLEDSAMYFCASSDLGNTEAFFGQGTRLTVV.

This clonotype occurred many times. The V and J genes are TRBV20-1 and TRBJ2-5; TRBD2 agrees at 11 bases. This CDR3 has 16 residues. CDR1 DFQATT and CDR2 SNEGSKA come from the germline V gene (reference sequence). V lost 5 bases, J lost 4 bases, and 12 bases stayed unmatched. CDR3 loop: CSAQTPTSGSRETQYF. The CDR3 DNA follows: TGCAGTGCTCAGACACCCACTAGCGGGAGTCGAGAGACCCAGTACTTC.

There are many counts of this clonotype. The chain employs TRBV15 and TRBJ2-1, with TRBD2 matching 9 bases. The CDR3 spans 18 residues. Germline CDR1 reads LNHNV; CDR2 reads YYDKDF (reference sequence). V trimming: 1 base; J trimming: 4 bases; junction bases outside the gene matches: 11. CDR3 in amino acids: CATSRGTSAIDRYNEQFF. CDR3 in DNA: TGTGCCACCAGCAGAGGGACTAGCGCCATAGATCGATACAATGAGCAGTTCTTC.

At least ten counts were recorded for this clonotype. The chain carries TRBV7-3 and TRBJ1-1, with TRBD1 identical over 10 bases. Germline V gives CDR1 SGHTA, CDR2 FQGTGA. The CDR3 runs 15 residues. With 5 bases clipped from V and 7 bases from J, the junction kept 10 bases outside the gene matches. CDR3 amino acids: CASSPQPGTGVEAFF. CDR3 bases: TGTGCCAGCAGCCCCCAACCGGGGACAGGGGTTGAAGCTTTCTTT.

This clonotype was recorded many times. The J gene is TRBJ2-5, the V gene TRBV20-1, with TRBD1 identical over 7 bases. The CDR3 extends over 13 amino acids. Per the germline V gene, CDR1 is DFQATT and CDR2 is SNEGSKA (reference sequence). V lost 6 bases and J lost 5; bases outside the gene matches: 9. The CDR3 region has the DNA TGCAGTGCGAACTACAGGGGTCGGGAGACCCAGTACTTC. It yields the protein CSANYRGRETQYF.

The table lists this clonotype with many counts. The chain is built from TRBV7-9 and TRBJ2-1; 14 bases align to TRBD2. This CDR3 has 16 residues. V lost 2 bases and J lost 8; bases outside the gene matches: 5. Germline CDR1 is SEHNR and CDR2 is FQNEAQ (reference sequence). CDR3: CASSLPGLAGVDEQFF. CDR3 sequence (DNA): TGTGCCAGCAGCTTACCGGGACTAGCGGGAGTTGATGAGCAGTTCTTC.

This clonotype has ten or more counts. V gene TRBV30 combines with J gene TRBJ2-2; the D is unclear. CDR3 length: 12 amino acids. Trimming pared 4 bases from V and 0 bases from J, leaving 3 bases between. From germline, CDR1 is GTSNPN and CDR2 SVGIG (reference sequence). The CDR3 DNA reads TGTGCCTGGACTTCGAACACCGGGGAGCTGTTTTTT. It translates to CAWTSNTGELFF.

The table lists this clonotype with many counts. In DNA, the CDR3 is TGTGCCACCAGTGATTCGTGGGGGCGCCCGAACACCGGGGAGCTGTTTTTT. Amino acids: CATSDSWGRPNTGELFF. The chain employs TRBV24-1 and TRBJ2-2; a weak D match, TRBD1 (6 bases). This CDR3 has 17 amino acids. V was shortened by 2 bases and J by 0 bases, with 12 bases between the two germline ends. Germline CDR1 is KGHDR and CDR2 is SFDVKD.

This clonotype was counted only a few times. The chain combines TRBV2 with TRBJ1-2, with 8 bases lining up with TRBD1. The germline CDR1 and CDR2 sequences are SNHLY and FYNNEI. The CDR3 runs to 14 residues. The junction had 7 bases not matched to a gene; V was cut back by 7 bases and J by 3 bases. CDR3 nucleotides: TGTGCCAGCACAGGGGGCAGGCTTGACTATGGCTACACCTTC. As protein: CASTGGRLDYGYTF. Full variable domain (outside the CDR3, taken from reference TRBV2 and TRBJ1-2): EPEVTQTPSHQVTQMGQEVILRCVPISNHLYFYWYRQILGQKVEFLVSFYNNEISEKSEIFDDQFSVERPDGSNFTLKIRSTKLEDSAMYFCASTGGRLDYGYTFGSGTRLTVV.

V usage is TRBV9 and J usage is TRBJ1-2; tentatively, D is TRBD1 (5 bases). V was pared by 2 bases and J by 8 bases, with 19 bases between. This CDR3 is built from 15 residues. CDR1 SGDLS and CDR2 YYNGEE come from the germline V gene. CDR3 nucleotides: TGTGCCAGCAGCGTCGATAGCAGGGTGGCAAGCGGCTACACCTTC. Protein sequence: CASSVDSRVASGYTF.